This entry is about one TCR beta chain. This sample was taken from a study of blood T cell repertoires in COVID-19. Libraries were prepared by immunoSEQ multiplex PCR; TCRdb keeps only in-frame clonotypes and omits some of them. The table includes fewer than 30,000 clones, 66% detected once. The CDR3 is 14 amino acids. CDR1 and CDR2 from the germline V gene are MNHNY and SVGAGI (reference sequence). Trimming removed 10 bases from V and 9 bases from J; junction bases left unmatched: 12. The receptor's source is a man between 60 and 75 years old with active or convalescent COVID-19. The gene calls are TRBV6-6 and TRBJ1-6; 7 nucleotides line up with TRBD1. Specimen: peripheral blood. The DNA of the CDR3 is TGTGCCACCCTGGGGAGTCAGGGGGGTTCACCCCTCCACTTT. Translation gives CATLGSQGGSPLHF.